The 16 T cell receptor beta chains listed next were all sequenced from one sample in a study of blood T cell repertoires in COVID-19. Data came from immunoSEQ multiplex PCR; TCRdb stores just in-frame clones and leaves some out. Seen here are about 200,000 clones, 80% observed once, and the top ten hold about 7.2%. The material sequenced was peripheral blood. These receptors were collected from a woman between 65 and 79 years old with acute or convalescent COVID-19.

This clone came up a few times. The CDR3 loop is CARIGRRGVYNEQFF. The CDR3 DNA reads TGTGCCAGGATCGGGAGGAGGGGGGTTTACAATGAGCAGTTCTTC. This rearrangement joins TRBV9 to TRBJ2-1; TRBD2 is a possible D gene (7 bases). The CDR3 length is 15 residues. CDR1 is SGDLS, CDR2 YYNGEE, per germline. V lost 8 bases and J 4 bases, leaving 19 bases between the germline ends.

DNA for the CDR3: TGTGCCAGCAGAGTCGACAGGGAGGCCGGGGAGCTGTTTTTT. It encodes CASRVDREAGELFF. This chain connects TRBV2 to TRBJ2-2; perhaps TRBD1 as D (7 bases). Looked up from germline, CDR1 is SNHLY and CDR2 is FYNNEI. This CDR3 has 14 residues. V lost 6 bases and J 6 bases, leaving 14 bases between the germline ends.

The CDR3 DNA is TGTGCCAGCAGCCTTCGGACACAGGGGGATGGCTACACCTTC. Translating it yields CASSLRTQGDGYTF. This rearrangement joins TRBV3-1 (or the pseudogene TRBV3-2) to TRBJ1-2; 8 nucleotides agree with TRBD1. There are 14 residues in the CDR3. J gave up 6 bases and V 4 bases, and 7 bases lay outside the gene matches. CDR1 LGHDT and CDR2 YNNKEL come from the germline V gene (reference sequence).

The CDR3 sequence: CASSKAGQGFPYEQYV. The CDR3 region has the DNA TGTGCCAGCAGCAAGGCGGGACAGGGGTTTCCCTACGAGCAGTACGTC. V is TRBV21-1 and J is TRBJ2-7; the listed D gene, TRBD1, was not tested against the DNA. TRBV21-1 is designated a pseudogene. The CDR3 length is 16 residues.

This chain links TRBV10-3 with TRBJ2-5, with D maybe TRBD1 (5 bases). The V end was cut by 7 bases, the J end by 5 bases, with 8 bases between. CDR1 is ENHRY and CDR2 is SYGVKD in the germline V gene. This CDR3 comprises 11 residues. The CDR3 nucleotides read TGTGCCATCAAGGGGCAGGAGACCCAGTACTTC. Translated, it gives CAIKGQETQYF.

This clone was found once. V is TRBV18 and J is TRBJ2-6, with D possibly TRBD2 on 6 matching bases. CDR3 size: 15 residues. From germline, CDR1 is KGHSH and CDR2 LQKENI. Trimming shortened V by 5 bases and J by 0 bases, and 8 bases separated the two germline ends. CDR3 residues: CASSKEGSGANVLTF. The CDR3 DNA sequence: TGTGCCAGCTCAAAGGAGGGCTCTGGGGCCAACGTCCTGACTTTC.

The chain has TRBV20-1 and TRBJ2-1; TRBD2 agrees at 10 bases. V lost 6 bases and J lost 10; bases outside the gene matches: 3. Per the germline V gene, CDR1 is DFQATT and CDR2 is SNEGSKA (reference sequence). The CDR3 is 11 residues long. CDR3 nucleotide sequence: TGCAGTGCCTTTAGCGGGGGGGAGCAGTTCTTC. This encodes CSAFSGGEQFF.

The chain carries TRBV29-1 and TRBJ2-1; 8 positions match TRBD1. V was clipped by 6 bases and J by 6 bases; unmatched bases: 7. Germline CDR1 SQVTM, CDR2 ANQGSEA. The CDR3 consists of 13 residues. This CDR3 is CSVEGTGPNEQFF. The CDR3 coding sequence is TGCAGCGTGGAGGGGACAGGCCCCAATGAGCAGTTCTTC.

The chain uses TRBV6-2 or TRBV6-3 and TRBJ2-1; a possible D gene is TRBD2 (5 bases). The germline CDR1 and CDR2 sequences are MNHEY and SVGEGT. Trimming left V 1 base short and J 4 bases short, with 20 bases between. The CDR3 extends over 18 amino acids. CDR3 loop: CASSYLYTGGSTYNEQFF. CDR3 bases: TGTGCCAGCAGTTACTTGTACACGGGCGGGTCCACTTACAATGAGCAGTTCTTC.

The genes are TRBV29-1 and TRBJ2-3, with D unresolved. The CDR3 totals 13 residues. Germline V gene data show CDR1 as SQVTM and CDR2 as ANQGSEA. V was cut by 7 bases and J by 0 bases, with 11 bases left in between. CDR3 sequence reads: CSASARSTDTQYF. The CDR3 DNA reads as TGCAGCGCCTCAGCGCGGAGCACAGATACGCAGTATTTT.

For this clone: At one end the junction does not follow the germline gene, possibly because of a read error. The chain employs TRBV6-6 and TRBJ1-5, with 7 positions matching TRBD1. Germline V gene lookup returns CDR1 MNHNY and CDR2 SVGAGI (reference sequence). The CDR3 runs to 11 residues. CDR3: CASRVGNRGPF. Written as DNA, the CDR3 is TGTGCCAGCAGGGTGGGGAACAGGGGACCATTT.

In DNA, the CDR3 is TGTGCCAGTAGTATAATGTATTCCCCGGCGGGGTACAATGAGCAGTTCTTC. It specifies CASSIMYSPAGYNEQFF. The chain recombines TRBV19 with TRBJ2-1; D is perhaps TRBD2 (6 bases). V lost 2 bases to trimming and J lost 4 bases, with 18 bases between them. CDR1 LNHDA and CDR2 SQIVND come from the germline V gene (reference sequence). The CDR3 runs 17 residues.

The chain recombines TRBV7-9 with TRBJ2-5, with 10 bases aligning to TRBD1. Trimming took 1 base from V and 5 from J; bases not matched to a gene: 10. The germline CDR1 and CDR2 sequences are SEHNR and FQNEAQ (reference sequence). This CDR3 comprises 17 residues. Here the CDR3 reads CASSLGAGTGVGETQYF. The CDR3 region has the DNA TGTGCCAGCAGCTTAGGGGCCGGGACAGGGGTCGGGGAGACCCAGTACTTC.

The chain joins TRBV10-2 to TRBJ2-3, with TRBD1 as a possible D gene (5 bases). Germline CDR1 and CDR2: WSHSY and SAAADI. V lost 2 bases, J lost 6 bases, and 6 bases lay in between. The CDR3 is 12 residues long. The CDR3 reads CASSEQGDTQYF. In DNA, the CDR3 is TGCGCCAGCAGTGAGCAGGGTGATACGCAGTATTTT.

The J gene is TRBJ1-5, the V gene TRBV11-2; D gene unclear. From germline, CDR1 is SGHAT and CDR2 FQNNGV. The V gene lost 0 bases and the J gene lost 4 bases, with 4 bases spanning the gap. The CDR3 sequence is 13 residues long. CDR3 sequence: CASSLDRNQPQHF. The CDR3, as DNA: TGTGCCAGCAGCTTAGATCGTAATCAGCCCCAGCATTTT.

V and J are TRBV10-3 and TRBJ1-1; D remains ambiguous. CDR1 is ENHRY and CDR2 is SYGVKD in the germline V gene. The CDR3 totals 14 residues. Between the trimmed V and J ends, which lost 5 bases and 1 base, there was a span of 11 bases. CDR3 loop: CAISPGEANTEAFF. CDR3 in DNA: TGTGCCATCAGTCCGGGAGAGGCGAACACTGAAGCTTTCTTT.